These 21 T cell receptor beta chains came from one sample sequenced in a study of blood T cell repertoires in COVID-19. Data came from immunoSEQ multiplex PCR; TCRdb stores just in-frame clones and leaves some out. In the table there are about 200,000 clones, around four fifths of which are singletons. Sequences were obtained from peripheral blood. These receptors all stem from a man aged 60 to 69 with COVID-19, enrolled during active disease.

The chain combines TRBV2 with TRBJ1-1; tentatively, D is TRBD1 (6 bases). V shed 5 bases and J shed 2 bases, with 12 bases lying between them. The CDR3 sequence is 14 residues long. The germline CDR1 and CDR2 sequences are SNHLY and FYNNEI. CDR3 residues: CASSSQGTNTEAFF. CDR3 bases: TGTGCCAGCAGTAGTCAGGGGACAAACACTGAAGCTTTCTTT.

This chain links TRBV9 with TRBJ1-4; tentatively, D is TRBD1 (5 bases). Germline V CDR1 and CDR2: SGDLS, YYNGEE. The CDR3 is made up of 15 amino acids. Trimming took 7 bases from V and 0 from J, leaving 13 bases between them. DNA for the CDR3: TGTGCCAGCGGCCGGGGGATATCAACTAATGAAAAACTGTTTTTT. It yields the protein CASGRGISTNEKLFF.

This clone was observed once. The V call is TRBV28, the J call TRBJ2-2; 11 nucleotides line up with TRBD1. CDR3 length equals 16 residues. Trimming cost V 6 bases and J 4 bases; bases outside gene matches: 7. The germline V gene has CDR1 MDHEN and CDR2 SYDVKM. CDR3 DNA sequence: TGTGCCAGCAGACTAAGGACAGGGGGCGCCACCGGGGAGCTGTTTTTT. Translating it yields CASRLRTGGATGELFF.

The V call is TRBV28, the J call TRBJ1-3; the D gene is possibly TRBD1 (6 bases). Germline CDR1 is MDHEN and CDR2 is SYDVKM. V was trimmed by 2 bases and J by 4 bases, leaving 12 bases between them. The CDR3 totals 15 residues. This CDR3 is CASSLGGQTGNTIYF. The CDR3, as DNA: TGTGCCAGCAGTTTAGGAGGACAGACCGGAAACACCATATATTTT.

This chain joins TRBV6-1 and TRBJ2-7; a possible D gene is TRBD2 (6 bases). Deletions cut 2 bases from V and 6 bases from J, with 23 bases between. CDR3 length equals 17 residues. From germline, CDR1 is MNHNS and CDR2 SASEGT. This chain's CDR3 is CASSEIRWAGRRSEQYF. The CDR3 region has the DNA TGTGCCAGCAGTGAAATTCGTTGGGCGGGACGCCGGAGCGAGCAGTACTTC.

This clone has just one count. The rearrangement uses TRBV6-2 or TRBV6-3 and TRBJ1-1, with a weak D call TRBD1 (6 bases). V shed 5 bases and J shed 4 bases, with 14 bases lying between them. The CDR3 sequence is 14 residues long. Germline V gene sequence: CDR1 MNHEY, CDR2 SVGEGT. CDR3 protein: CASSKGQLSTEAFF. For the CDR3, the DNA is TGTGCCAGCAGTAAAGGACAGCTCAGCACTGAAGCTTTCTTT.

V and J are TRBV19 and TRBJ2-3, with D uncertain. Trimming stripped 6 bases from V and 7 bases from J, with 11 bases between. CDR1 is LNHDA, CDR2 SQIVND, per germline (reference sequence). The CDR3 is made up of 12 amino acids. CDR3: CASSMWPYTQYF. In DNA form, the CDR3 reads TGTGCCAGTAGCATGTGGCCTTATACGCAGTATTTT. Filled out from reference TRBV19 and TRBJ2-3, the complete variable domain reads DGGITQSPKYLFRKEGQNVTLSCEQNLNHDAMYWYRQDPGQGLRLIYYSQIVNDFQKGDIAEGYSVSREKKESFPLTVTSAQKNPTAFYLCASSMWPYTQYFGPGTRLTVL.

The table lists this clone with a few counts. The chain carries TRBV7-2 and TRBJ1-2, with 7 bases fitting TRBD1. There are 13 residues in the CDR3. V lost 5 bases to trimming and J lost 6 bases; unmatched junction nucleotides: 6. CDR1 SGHTA and CDR2 FQGNSA come from the germline V gene. As DNA, the CDR3 is TGTGCCAGCAGCCCGACAGGGTACCATGGCTACACCTTC. This encodes CASSPTGYHGYTF.

V and J are TRBV11-2 and TRBJ1-2, with TRBD1 matching over 8 bases. The ends lost 2 bases at V and 8 bases at J; junction bases unmatched: 7. The CDR3 is made up of 14 amino acids. Germline values: CDR1 SGHAT, CDR2 FQNNGV. In DNA form, the CDR3 reads TGTGCCAGCAGCTTAAATGTACAGGGGGAAGGCTACACCTTC. Amino acids: CASSLNVQGEGYTF.

The chain couples TRBV7-9 to TRBJ1-2, with TRBD1 matching 11 bases. With 4 bases clipped from V and 5 bases from J, the junction kept 3 bases outside the gene matches. Germline V lookup: CDR1 SEHNR, CDR2 FQNEAQ (reference sequence). The CDR3 is made up of 14 amino acids. CDR3 DNA sequence: TGTGCCAGCAGCTCAGGACAGGGGGCGTATGGCTACACCTTC. Translating gives CASSSGQGAYGYTF.

The CDR3 DNA follows: TGTGCCAGCGGGAGGACTAGCGGGAGGATGGGGACCTACGAGCAGTACTTC. Protein sequence: CASGRTSGRMGTYEQYF. The chain carries TRBV7-9 and TRBJ2-7, with 14 bases fitting TRBD2. Germline V gives CDR1 SEHNR, CDR2 FQNEAQ (reference sequence). This CDR3 has 17 amino acids. The V segment lost 8 bases and the J segment 2 bases; nucleotides outside the gene matches: 11.

As concerns this clone: This specimen includes other DNA sequences encoding the same CDR3. The chain is built from TRBV15 and TRBJ1-5; 7 bases map to TRBD1. Germline V gene data show CDR1 as LNHNV and CDR2 as YYDKDF (reference sequence). Losses at the gene ends were 3 bases for V and 7 bases for J; bases not matched to a gene: 6. The CDR3 totals 14 residues. In DNA, the CDR3 is TGTGCCACCAGCAGGGAGACAGGGTCACAGCCCCAGCATTTT. Protein sequence: CATSRETGSQPQHF.

The chain joins TRBV28 to TRBJ1-1; possibly TRBD1 for D (6 bases). Germline-derived CDR1 and CDR2 are MDHEN and SYDVKM. The CDR3 consists of 13 residues. The germline V and J ends were trimmed by 3 bases and 4 bases, with 9 bases remaining between them. CDR3 residues: CASSLTGSTEAFF. Here the CDR3 DNA reads TGTGCCAGCAGTTTGACAGGTAGCACTGAAGCTTTCTTT.

V usage is TRBV11-2 and J usage is TRBJ2-7, with 8 nucleotides matching TRBD1. There are 15 residues in the CDR3. The germline gives CDR1 SGHAT, CDR2 FQNNGV. V was clipped by 2 bases and J by 1 base; unmatched bases: 4. As DNA, the CDR3 is TGTGCCAGCAGCTTAACGGGACAGGCGTCCTACGAGCAGTACTTC. This translates into CASSLTGQASYEQYF.

This clone came up a few times. The gene calls are TRBV7-9 and TRBJ1-2; D is perhaps TRBD1 (6 bases). Trimming removed 10 bases from V and 3 bases from J, with 18 bases in between. This CDR3 region has 14 residues. CDR1 and CDR2 from the germline V gene are SEHNR and FQNEAQ (reference sequence). The CDR3 protein is CATTIPGDHYGYTF. The CDR3 region has the DNA TGTGCCACCACCATCCCAGGGGACCACTATGGCTACACCTTC.

This sequence joins TRBV19 and TRBJ1-5, with unresolved D. V lost 3 bases and J lost 6, with 15 bases in between. The CDR3 totals 15 residues. The germline gives CDR1 LNHDA, CDR2 SQIVND (reference sequence). The CDR3 sequence is CASSIGPGIGQPQHF. For the CDR3, the DNA is TGTGCCAGTAGTATTGGTCCAGGAATAGGTCAGCCCCAGCATTTT.

The gene calls are TRBV21-1 and TRBJ1-5. TRBV21-1 is recorded as a pseudogene. The CDR3 covers 15 residues. CDR3 protein: CASSTELRSNQPQHF. CDR3 coding DNA: TGTGCCAGCAGCACGGAGTTACGAAGCAATCAGCCCCAGCATTTT.

This clone was seen once. The genes are TRBV19 and TRBJ1-5, with no clear D. Germline CDR1 reads LNHDA; CDR2 reads SQIVND (reference sequence). This CDR3 is 12 amino acids long. Deletions cut 3 bases from V and 4 bases from J, with 4 bases between. CDR3 sequence: CASSILNQPQHF. In nucleotides, the CDR3 is TGTGCCAGTAGTATCCTGAATCAGCCCCAGCATTTT.

The genes are TRBV5-1 and TRBJ2-7; no definite D call. Germline loops: CDR1 SGHRS, CDR2 YFSETQ. This CDR3 spans 14 amino acids. Between the trimmed V and J ends, which lost 4 bases and 0 bases, there was a span of 11 bases. The CDR3 protein is CASSRDGFSYEQYF. The DNA of the CDR3 is TGCGCCAGCAGCCGCGACGGGTTCTCCTACGAGCAGTACTTC. The full variable domain, rest sourced from reference TRBV5-1 and TRBJ2-7, is KAGVTQTPRYLIKTRGQQVTLSCSPISGHRSVSWYQQTPGQGLQFLFEYFSETQRNKGNFPGRFSGRQFSNSRSEMNVSTLELGDSALYLCASSRDGFSYEQYFGPGTRLTVT.

The rearrangement links TRBV11-2 to TRBJ1-2; 7 bases map to TRBD1. Unmatched junction bases numbered 4, after V lost 4 bases and J lost 8 bases. The CDR3 is made up of 12 amino acids. The V gene's germline CDR1 is SGHAT and CDR2 FQNNGV. CDR3 in amino acids: CASSSRGVGYTF. The CDR3, as DNA: TGTGCCAGCAGCTCCAGGGGGGTCGGCTACACCTTC.

The chain employs TRBV2 and TRBJ1-2; a weak D match, TRBD1 (5 bases). The V and J ends lost 4 bases and 4 bases respectively, with 16 bases between them. CDR3 length: 15 residues. Germline CDR1 is SNHLY and CDR2 is FYNNEI. DNA of the CDR3: TGTGCCAGCAGTGCTCGGACGGGGAGGGGCTATGGCTACACCTTC. This sequence encodes CASSARTGRGYGYTF.